Listed here are 21 T cell receptor beta chains from one sample, sequenced in a study of radiotherapy plus CTLA-4 blockade in lung cancer. The protocol was immunoSEQ multiplex PCR, while the TCRdb copy is restricted to in-frame clones and leaves out a portion. The table records around 80,000 clones, around 74% of them present only once. The source material was peripheral blood, sampled from a patient treated with radiotherapy plus ipilimumab. All receptors come from a human donor with non-small cell lung cancer whose response to radiotherapy plus ipilimumab could not be evaluated.

The chain carries TRBV5-1 and TRBJ2-5; 11 bases map to TRBD2. CDR3 length: 16 amino acids. V shed 4 bases, J shed 1 base, and the junction held 6 bases outside the gene matches. The germline V gene encodes CDR1 SGHRS and CDR2 YFSETQ. CDR3 residues: CASSAGTSGFQETQYF. The CDR3 DNA reads as TGCGCCAGCAGCGCCGGGACTAGCGGCTTCCAAGAGACCCAGTACTTC.

This clone has just a few counts. The rearrangement joins TRBV10-3 to TRBJ1-6; weak D call: TRBD1 (6 bases). V dropped 6 bases and J dropped 7 bases, with 19 bases sitting between them. CDR3 length: 16 amino acids. From germline, CDR1 is ENHRY and CDR2 SYGVKD. Written as DNA, the CDR3 is TGTGCCATCAGCGTTAACAGGGACCCTCCCAATTCACCCCTCCACTTT. Encoded protein: CAISVNRDPPNSPLHF.

This clone was observed a handful of times. The rearrangement links TRBV6-5 to TRBJ1-2; D unclear. CDR3 size: 13 residues. Germline-derived CDR1 and CDR2 are MNHEY and SVGAGI. V lost 4 bases and J 4 bases, leaving 10 bases between the germline ends. Here the CDR3 reads CASSWARGYGYTF. The CDR3 DNA sequence: TGTGCCAGCAGTTGGGCCCGGGGCTATGGCTACACCTTC.

The chain recombines TRBV6-4 with TRBJ1-1; D is undetermined. The germline gives CDR1 MRHNA, CDR2 SNTAGT. The CDR3 is made up of 13 amino acids. Between the trimmed V and J ends, which lost 5 bases and 0 bases, there was a span of 7 bases. The CDR3 DNA reads TGTGCCAGCAGTCAATCGGTGAACACTGAAGCTTTCTTT. It yields the protein CASSQSVNTEAFF.

The genes are TRBV18 and TRBJ1-2, with D tentatively TRBD1 (6 bases). The germline V and J ends were trimmed by 3 bases and 2 bases, with 13 bases remaining between them. Germline V lookup: CDR1 KGHSH, CDR2 LQKENI. This CDR3 has 15 amino acids. CDR3 residues: CASSPVTGQNYGYTF. CDR3 nucleotide sequence: TGTGCCAGCTCACCGGTGACAGGCCAGAACTATGGCTACACCTTC.

V and J are TRBV13 and TRBJ2-5; 8 bases map to TRBD2. The DNA end is more similar to TRBJ2-7, so the J call may be wrong. The CDR3 is 15 residues long. CDR1 PRHDT and CDR2 FYEKMQ come from the germline V gene (reference sequence). The CDR3, as DNA: TGTGCCAGCAGCCTGACTAGCGATCCCTCCTACGAGCAGTACTTC. Translation gives CASSLTSDPSYEQYF.

V is TRBV5-8 and J is TRBJ1-1, with D unresolved. CDR1 and CDR2 from the germline V gene are SGHTS and YDEGEE. CDR3 size: 15 residues. Trimming left V 2 bases short and J 1 base short, with 12 bases between. The chain's CDR3 is CASSFIWRRNTEAFF. CDR3 DNA sequence: TGTGCCAGCAGCTTTATCTGGCGGAGGAACACTGAAGCTTTCTTT.

There are a few counts of this clone. The gene calls are TRBV4-2 and TRBJ2-7; TRBD2 matches at 7 bases. The CDR3 consists of 16 residues. In germline, CDR1 is LGHNA, CDR2 YNFKEQ. V gave up 4 bases and J gave up 2 bases; unmatched junction bases: 11. CDR3 residues: CASSPLGERETYEQYF. CDR3 in DNA: TGTGCCAGCAGCCCCCTGGGGGAGCGGGAAACCTACGAGCAGTACTTC.

V is TRBV9 and J is TRBJ1-4, with D maybe TRBD1 (5 bases). Between the trimmed V and J ends, which lost 3 bases and 5 bases, there was a span of 11 bases. The CDR3 is made up of 14 amino acids. The germline V gene has CDR1 SGDLS and CDR2 YYNGEE. CDR3 amino acids: CASSARGFNEKLFF. CDR3 DNA sequence: TGTGCCAGCAGCGCAAGGGGTTTCAATGAAAAACTGTTTTTT. The entire variable domain, with the rest obtained from reference TRBV9 and TRBJ1-4, is as follows: DSGVTQTPKHLITATGQRVTLRCSPRSGDLSVYWYQQSLDQGLQFLIQYYNGEERAKGNILERFSAQQFPDLHSELNLSSLELGDSALYFCASSARGFNEKLFFGSGTQLSVL.

This chain connects TRBV30 to TRBJ2-5; D gene ambiguous. Germline V gene lookup returns CDR1 GTSNPN and CDR2 SVGIG (reference sequence). V lost 0 bases to trimming and J lost 1 base, with 3 bases between them. The CDR3 runs 12 residues. This CDR3 is CAWSVGQETQYF. CDR3 DNA sequence: TGTGCCTGGAGTGTCGGCCAAGAGACCCAGTACTTC.

This clone was counted between two and nine times. This chain links TRBV7-2 with TRBJ2-7, with TRBD1 matching 10 bases. Unmatched junction bases numbered 8, after V lost 5 bases and J lost 7 bases. Per the germline V gene, CDR1 is SGHTA and CDR2 is FQGNSA. CDR3 length: 14 amino acids. CDR3 in amino acids: CASSTSGQGIEQYF. The CDR3, as DNA: TGTGCCAGCAGCACCTCGGGACAGGGGATAGAGCAGTACTTC.

The chain links TRBV5-6 to TRBJ2-4; 12 nucleotides match TRBD2. The germline V gene has CDR1 SGHDT and CDR2 YYEEEE. The CDR3 runs 18 residues. The J segment lost 3 bases and the V segment lost 3 bases, leaving 10 bases of the junction unmatched. In DNA form, the CDR3 reads TGTGCCAGCAGCTCCCCCCTAGCGGGAGGGTGGGACAAAAACATTCAGTACTTC. It specifies CASSSPLAGGWDKNIQYF. The variable domain in full, completed from reference TRBV5-6 and TRBJ2-4, reads DAGVTQSPTHLIKTRGQQVTLRCSPKSGHDTVSWYQQALGQGPQFIFQYYEEEERQRGNFPDRFSGHQFPNYSSELNVNALLLGDSALYLCASSSPLAGGWDKNIQYFGAGTRLSVL.

The chain has TRBV2 and TRBJ1-2, with D unresolved. The CDR3 extends over 12 amino acids. Deletions cut 0 bases from V and 8 bases from J, with 7 bases between. Germline V gene lookup returns CDR1 SNHLY and CDR2 FYNNEI. CDR3 residues: CASSEARVGYTF. For the CDR3, the DNA is TGTGCCAGCAGTGAAGCGCGGGTCGGCTACACCTTC.

The count of this clone is one. The rearrangement joins TRBV5-6 to TRBJ2-1; 8 positions agree with TRBD1. CDR3 size: 18 residues. The trim removed 0 bases at V and 8 bases at J, leaving 16 bases unmatched. Germline CDR1 and CDR2: SGHDT and YYEEEE. The chain's CDR3 is CASSLALYRQGKDDEQFF. CDR3 nucleotide sequence: TGTGCCAGCAGCTTGGCCCTCTATAGACAGGGGAAGGACGATGAGCAGTTCTTC.

V usage is TRBV30 and J usage is TRBJ2-3; 8 nucleotides align to TRBD2. The CDR3 is 17 residues long. Unmatched junction bases numbered 17, after V lost 7 bases and J lost 2 bases. The germline CDR1 and CDR2 sequences are GTSNPN and SVGIG (reference sequence). CDR3 sequence reads: CASLGAGGPTSTDTQYF. In DNA form, the CDR3 reads TGTGCCTCACTAGGGGCGGGAGGCCCCACTTCCACAGATACGCAGTATTTT.

Turning to this clone: The conserved closing phenylalanine or tryptophan is absent in this CDR3, likely reflecting a read error. The CDR3 DNA follows: TGTGCCAGCAGTTTCACAGCGGGGGGTAGCACAGATACGCAGTATCTT. Amino acids: CASSFTAGGSTDTQYL. The genes are TRBV27 and TRBJ2-3; 9 nucleotides align to TRBD2. This CDR3 region has 16 residues. Unmatched junction bases numbered 4, after V lost 3 bases and J lost 0 bases. Germline CDR1 is MNHEY and CDR2 is SMNVEV (reference sequence).

The chain combines TRBV18 with TRBJ2-7, with 8 positions matching TRBD1. The CDR3 has 17 residues. The V segment lost 6 bases and the J segment 1 base; nucleotides outside the gene matches: 14. Germline V gene data show CDR1 as KGHSH and CDR2 as LQKENI. The CDR3, as DNA: TGTGCCAGCTCCCCGGTCCTAGTACAGGGGGATTCCTACGAGCAGTACTTC. The encoded protein is CASSPVLVQGDSYEQYF.

This chain joins TRBV5-1 and TRBJ2-5, with 12 positions matching TRBD2. The CDR3 has 17 residues. With 3 bases clipped from V and 5 bases from J, the junction kept 11 bases outside the gene matches. The V gene's germline CDR1 is SGHRS and CDR2 YFSETQ. The CDR3 sequence is CASSSLPSGGAVETQYF. The DNA for the CDR3 is TGCGCCAGCAGCTCCCTCCCTAGCGGGGGGGCCGTTGAGACCCAGTACTTC.

This rearrangement joins TRBV7-6 to TRBJ2-5; 11 bases are a match to TRBD1. The DNA matches TRBJ2-7 better at its end, which makes the J call doubtful. The CDR3 covers 15 residues. The germline V gene encodes CDR1 SGHVS and CDR2 FNYEAQ. The DNA for the CDR3 is TGTGCCAGCAGCTTTGGGACAGGGGGATCCTACGAGCAGTACTTC. It codes for CASSFGTGGSYEQYF.

The V gene is TRBV29-1, the J gene TRBJ2-3; D gene unclear. V was clipped by 4 bases and J by 3 bases, with 5 bases between them. Germline CDR1 is SQVTM and CDR2 is ANQGSEA. This CDR3 is 11 amino acids long. CDR3: CSVGLTDTQYF. In DNA, the CDR3 is TGCAGCGTTGGTTTAACAGATACGCAGTATTTT.

This clone was detected a few times. The chain joins TRBV10-1 to TRBJ2-2, with 7 positions matching TRBD1. V was clipped by 3 bases and J by 7 bases; unmatched bases: 5. The germline V gene has CDR1 WNHNN and CDR2 SYGVQD (reference sequence). The CDR3 runs 14 residues. Here the CDR3 reads CASSDRQGVGELFF. The DNA for the CDR3 is TGCGCCAGCAGTGATCGACAGGGAGTCGGGGAGCTGTTTTTT.